A selection of T cell receptor beta chains follows, all from one sample in a study of T cell repertoires in cytomegalovirus infection. TCRdb used MiXCR to reprocess the reads, holding one entry per CDR3 protein. The sample has 40,000 to 55,000 distinct CDR3 sequences; roughly 20% are singletons. No cognate antigen is known for these TCRs. The sample consisted of CD8+ T cells from cultured PBMCs, taken from culture after CMV antigen stimulation. All receptors derive from a human donor in good health (CMV status not recorded). Some clones in this sample may be carry-over from other donors' samples. Both conserved end residues are part of each CDR3. D genes are given only for firm matches.

>TRBD1|TRBV20-1|TRBJ2-5
CSARDWDRTPGGTQYF
>TRBD2|TRBV5-1|TRBJ2-1
CASSFRTSGSYNEQFF
>NA|TRBV7-2|TRBJ2-4
CASSSLRELSAKNIQYF
>NA|TRBV27|TRBJ2-2
CASSLSVVAGELFF
>NA|TRBV7-9|TRBJ2-5
CASSLSGLQETQYF
>NA|TRBV2|TRBJ2-1
CASSPWGTESSYNEQFF
>NA|TRBV11-3|TRBJ1-6
CASSSGTHNSPLHF
>NA|TRBV4-3|TRBJ2-7
CASSQERGYYEQYF
>NA|TRBV7-6|TRBJ1-5
CASSSGTAYSNQPQHF
>NA|TRBV19|TRBJ2-7
CASSSLGEQYF
>NA|TRBV4-3|TRBJ2-1
CASSQDESPHNEQFF
>NA|TRBV7-4|TRBJ2-5
CASSDGTDQETQYF
>NA|TRBV7-8|TRBJ1-1
CASSLARALAGRANTEAFF
>NA|TRBV6-6|TRBJ1-1
CASSPTQQVGGTEAFF
>NA|TRBV7-3|TRBJ2-1
CASNLVRRTLDEQFF
>TRBD2|TRBV7-9|TRBJ2-3
CASSSGLASFTDTQYF
>NA|TRBV5-5|TRBJ2-5
CASSIRTDQETQYF
>NA|TRBV6-6|TRBJ2-3
CASTEPGVHPDTQYF
>NA|TRBV7-2|TRBJ2-2
CATSPTGELFF
>TRBD1|TRBV7-9|TRBJ2-7
CASSLWDRAEQYF
>NA|TRBV19|TRBJ2-1
CASSIAVGRSEQFF
>TRBD2|TRBV6-2/TRBV6-3|TRBJ2-1
CASSYMASGEQFF
>TRBD2|TRBV7-2|TRBJ2-5
CASSSKIWTSGAGETQYF
>NA|TRBV4-3|TRBJ2-6
CASSQDLGSGANVLTF
>NA|TRBV7-7|TRBJ2-1
CASSSRSGVEQFF
>NA|TRBV28|TRBJ2-2
CASTSGQSYTGELFF
>NA|TRBV7-6|TRBJ1-1
CASSLGREAFF
>NA|TRBV7-4|TRBJ2-3
CASSFVGTDTQYF
>NA|TRBV5-6|TRBJ2-1
CASTSTGLSYNEQFF
>TRBD2|TRBV6-2/TRBV6-3|TRBJ2-5
CASWRTSGQKEYQETQYF
>NA|TRBV7-8|TRBJ1-5
CASSPKRDIGNQPQHF
>TRBD1|TRBV10-3|TRBJ2-1
CAISSPYRGEISYNEQFF
>NA|TRBV12-3/TRBV12-4|TRBJ2-1
CASSPEYNEQFF
>NA|TRBV27|TRBJ1-4
CASSFQGRREKLFF
>NA|TRBV6-5|TRBJ2-1
CASTELGGNEQFF
>NA|TRBV28|TRBJ2-7
CASRDEQGFPPLYEQYF
>NA|TRBV9|TRBJ1-2
CASSRATEGYTF
>TRBD2|TRBV7-9|TRBJ2-5
CASTKTSGGFQETQYF
>NA|TRBV27|TRBJ1-1
CASSLRGLGTEAFF
>NA|TRBV12-5|TRBJ2-2
CASGLLTGANTGELFF
>NA|TRBV6-4|TRBJ2-3
CASSDGDTQYF
>NA|TRBV5-4|TRBJ2-2
CASSLRSNTGELFF
>NA|TRBV7-9|TRBJ1-2
CASSLVNPLGYTF
>NA|TRBV7-8|TRBJ2-1
CASSPKSGSSYNEQFF
>TRBD1|TRBV7-6|TRBJ2-6
CASSFNRGERITGANVLTF
>NA|TRBV6-1|TRBJ2-7
CASSDYEQYF
>TRBD2|TRBV29-1|TRBJ2-1
CSVGREGAEQFF
>NA|TRBV5-4|TRBJ2-7
CASSVRPGAKRTYEQYF
>NA|TRBV7-6|TRBJ2-1
CASSTEGWQFF
>NA|TRBV6-6|TRBJ1-1
CASSYGGNTEAFF
>TRBD1|TRBV29-1|TRBJ2-3
CSAEGEQGQDTDTQYF
>TRBD2|TRBV6-2/TRBV6-3|TRBJ2-1
CASRPQRWWEGDNEQFF
>TRBD1|TRBV29-1|TRBJ1-1
CSVDLTGTGKSYEAFF
>TRBD1|TRBV12-5|TRBJ1-1
CASGLTPTGSVNTEAFF
>NA|TRBV7-6|TRBJ2-7
CASSLGDTYSYEQYF
>TRBD1|TRBV19|TRBJ2-7
CASSPGTGGGEQYF
>TRBD2|TRBV20-1|TRBJ2-1
CSARPYGGLGKYNEQFF